This T cell receptor (beta chain) was identified in a study of CD4 T cells in relation to SARS-CoV-2 and coronaviruses. CD4+ T cells from unexposed donors were obtained before the COVID-19 pandemic (2011-2018). Isolation of CD4+ T cells took place after 10 days in culture. V dropped 0 bases and J dropped 0 bases, with 6 bases sitting between them. CDR3 length equals 15 residues. Germline CDR1 and CDR2: MNHNS and SASEGT. In the case of this clone: As yet, its antigen is unknown.

Only in-frame clones appear in the TCRdb table, and some are missing; sequencing was by immunoSEQ multiplex PCR. The top ten hold roughly 21% of the sample, which has about 26,000 clones, approximately 73% seen once. What was sequenced was CD4+ T cells from PBMCs, cultured in vitro. The chain has TRBV6-1 and TRBJ2-1; D is uncertain. The receptor comes from a human donor in good health. Written as DNA, the CDR3 is TGTGCCAGCAGTGAAGCGGGAAGCTCCTACAATGAGCAGTTCTTC. It yields the protein CASSEAGSSYNEQFF.